The 29 T cell receptor beta chains given below trace back to one sample, sequenced in a study of response to subunit inactivated influenza vaccine. MiXCR was run by TCRdb on the RT-PCR reads, yielding one entry per CDR3 protein. The sample carries about 530,000 distinct CDR3 sequences, 10% to 15% recorded once. Sequencing was performed on PBMCs from blood, taken around seven weeks after vaccination. The receptors derive from a man aged 50-59 years who received an inactivated influenza vaccine.

This rearrangement joins TRBV4-3 to TRBJ1-1; D gene unclear. The CDR3 is 15 residues long. Trimming stripped 1 base from V and 1 base from J, with 10 bases between. The germline CDR1 and CDR2 sequences are LGHNA and YSLEER. The CDR3 region has the DNA TGCGCCAGCAGCCAAGCAGGCATCAGGAACACTGAAGCTTTCTTT. This encodes CASSQAGIRNTEAFF.

This clonotype was seen ten or more times. The chain employs TRBV6-5 and TRBJ2-1; D may correspond to TRBD1 or TRBD2 (5 bases each). This CDR3 comprises 15 residues. V lost 2 bases and J 7 bases, leaving 15 bases between the germline ends. The germline gives CDR1 MNHEY, CDR2 SVGAGI. The CDR3 sequence is CASSYPGTRRNEQFF. The DNA for the CDR3 is TGTGCCAGCAGTTACCCCGGGACCAGAAGAAATGAGCAGTTCTTC.

This sequence joins TRBV20-1 and TRBJ1-1, with a tentative D call TRBD1 (5 bases). The CDR3 is 14 amino acids. Deletions cut 8 bases from V and 0 bases from J, with 16 bases between. Germline-derived CDR1 and CDR2 are DFQATT and SNEGSKA (reference sequence). CDR3 in DNA: TGCAGTCCTTACCAGGGCTCTTTGAACACTGAAGCTTTCTTT. Protein: CSPYQGSLNTEAFF.

This clonotype has a count of ten or more. CDR3 residues: CASGLVLVARTGGINQPQHF. The DNA for the CDR3 is TGTGCTAGTGGTTTGGTACTGGTAGCGAGGACAGGGGGAATTAATCAGCCCCAGCATTTT. The gene calls are TRBV12-5 and TRBJ1-5; the match to TRBD1 covers 10 bases. CDR1 and CDR2 from the germline V gene are LGHNT and FRNRAP. This CDR3 has 20 amino acids. The ends lost 0 bases at V and 4 bases at J; junction bases unmatched: 15.

This clonotype was detected ten times or more. This chain joins TRBV5-1 and TRBJ1-1; 9 nucleotides agree with TRBD1. This CDR3 has 15 residues. Germline loops: CDR1 SGHRS, CDR2 YFSETQ. Trimming at V came to 5 bases and at J to 1 base, leaving 6 bases not matched to a gene. CDR3 loop: CASSHGQGRNTEAFF. CDR3 nucleotide sequence: TGCGCCAGCAGTCATGGACAGGGGAGGAACACTGAAGCTTTCTTT.

In its sample, this clonotype was seen many times. The rearrangement links TRBV12-3 or TRBV12-4 to TRBJ2-2, with TRBD2 matching 11 bases. V lost 4 bases to trimming and J lost 2 bases; unmatched junction nucleotides: 6. The CDR3 length is 17 residues. As DNA, the CDR3 is TGTGCCAGCAGTTCCATTAGCGGGAGGGACAACACCGGGGAGCTGTTTTTT. Amino acid sequence: CASSSISGRDNTGELFF.

This clonotype showed up just a few times. The chain is built from TRBV12-3 or TRBV12-4 and TRBJ2-1; 10 nucleotides align to TRBD1. V gave up 5 bases and J gave up 5 bases; unmatched junction bases: 6. This CDR3 comprises 15 residues. The CDR3 here is CASSPLGTGDNEQFF. CDR3 coding DNA: TGTGCCAGCAGTCCACTTGGGACAGGGGACAATGAGCAGTTCTTC.

V is TRBV9 and J is TRBJ2-7; weak D call: TRBD2 (6 bases). The V gene's germline CDR1 is SGDLS and CDR2 YYNGEE. CDR3 length: 15 amino acids. The germline V and J ends were trimmed by 0 bases and 2 bases, with 12 bases remaining between them. CDR3: CASSVDATSPYEQYF. The CDR3 nucleotides read TGTGCCAGCAGCGTAGATGCGACTAGTCCCTACGAGCAGTACTTC.

This clonotype was seen a handful of times. This chain links TRBV29-1 with TRBJ2-1; D possibly corresponds to TRBD2 (7 bases). The CDR3 is made up of 17 amino acids. Trimming took off 3 bases at V and 7 bases at J, with 25 bases between the two ends. Germline-derived CDR1 and CDR2 are SQVTM and ANQGSEA. CDR3 region: CSVDIFSWSGGRNEQFF. CDR3 DNA sequence: TGCAGCGTTGATATATTCTCGTGGTCGGGGGGCAGGAATGAGCAGTTCTTC.

This clonotype showed up many times. V gene TRBV6-5 combines with J gene TRBJ1-1; D ambiguous. Trimming removed 0 bases from V and 4 bases from J, with 12 bases in between. The CDR3 covers 15 residues. Germline CDR1 is MNHEY and CDR2 is SVGAGI. DNA of the CDR3: TGTGCCAGCAGTTACTCGAAAGGAGGGAGCACTGAAGCTTTCTTT. Translated: CASSYSKGGSTEAFF.

This clonotype appeared many times. The chain employs TRBV12-3 or TRBV12-4 and TRBJ2-5, with 9 bases fitting TRBD1. The CDR3 has 15 amino acids. The V and J ends lost 6 bases and 2 bases, in that order; junction bases with no gene match: 7. CDR3: CASSTTGGWQETQYF. The DNA of the CDR3 is TGTGCCAGCAGCACGACAGGGGGATGGCAAGAGACCCAGTACTTC.

V is TRBV4-1 and J is TRBJ2-5; 10 positions match TRBD1. V dropped 1 base and J dropped 6; count of bases not matched to a gene: 5. Germline V gene lookup returns CDR1 MGHRA and CDR2 YSYEKL. The CDR3 contains 15 residues. CDR3 sequence reads: CASSQADRGRKTQYF. The CDR3, as DNA: TGCGCCAGCAGCCAAGCCGACAGGGGGCGAAAGACCCAGTACTTC.

As to this clonotype: A much bigger clone sits one base away, suggesting this may be a read error. The rearrangement uses TRBV6-6 and TRBJ2-1; no definite D call. The CDR3 runs 11 residues. Germline values: CDR1 MNHNY, CDR2 SVGAGI (reference sequence). The CDR3 loop reads CATSYEREQFF. DNA for the CDR3: TGTGCCACCAGTTACGAACGTGAGCAGTTCTTC.

The CDR3 sequence is CASSSGSPGEQFF. The DNA for the CDR3 is TGTGCCAGCAGCTCTGGGTCCCCGGGTGAGCAGTTCTTC. This chain joins TRBV11-2 and TRBJ2-1; no reliable D call. V was trimmed by 4 bases and J by 9 bases, leaving 13 bases between them. CDR3 size: 13 residues. Germline V CDR1 and CDR2: SGHAT, FQNNGV. Looking up the rest from reference TRBV11-2 and TRBJ2-1 gives the full variable domain: EAGVAQSPRYKIIEKRQSVAFWCNPISGHATLYWYQQILGQGPKLLIQFQNNGVVDDSQLPKDRFSAERLKGVDSTLKIQPAKLEDSAVYLCASSSGSPGEQFFGPGTRLTVL.

The rearrangement joins TRBV6-2 or TRBV6-3 to TRBJ2-1; D not certain. Germline values: CDR1 MNHEY, CDR2 SVGEGT. The CDR3 is 13 residues long. Trimming pared 5 bases from V and 8 bases from J, leaving 13 bases between. In DNA form, the CDR3 reads TGTGCCAGCAGTCTGGGCCACATTCATGAGCAGTTCTTC. This translates into CASSLGHIHEQFF.

This clonotype has more than one count but fewer than ten. The chain is built from TRBV12-3 or TRBV12-4 and TRBJ2-2; D possibly corresponds to TRBD2 (5 bases). This CDR3 is built from 14 residues. V gave up 4 bases and J gave up 6 bases, with 12 bases separating them. CDR3 sequence: CASSSSWRAGELFF. For the CDR3, the DNA is TGTGCCAGCAGTTCCAGTTGGCGGGCCGGGGAGCTGTTTTTT.

This clonotype was counted a few times. CDR3 bases: TGTGCCTGGAGCCAATCCAATGAAAAACTGTTTTTT. It specifies CAWSQSNEKLFF. The chain couples TRBV30 to TRBJ1-4, with unresolved D. Trimming left V 3 bases short and J 5 bases short, with 7 bases between. CDR1 is GTSNPN and CDR2 is SVGIG in the germline V gene (reference sequence). The CDR3 is made up of 12 amino acids. Looking up the rest from reference TRBV30 and TRBJ1-4 gives the full variable domain: SQTIHQWPATLVQPVGSPLSLECTVEGTSNPNLYWYRQAAGRGLQLLFYSVGIGQISSEVPQNLSASRPQDRQFILSSKKLLLSDSGFYLCAWSQSNEKLFFGSGTQLSVL.

Only a few counts were recorded for this clonotype. The V call is TRBV6-5, the J call TRBJ1-3; weak D call: TRBD1 (5 bases). V lost 2 bases, J lost 0 bases, and 8 bases lay in between. The CDR3 loop spans 15 amino acids. The germline V gene has CDR1 MNHEY and CDR2 SVGAGI. This CDR3 is CASSYGANSGNTIYF. The CDR3 region has the DNA TGTGCCAGCAGTTACGGGGCGAACTCTGGAAACACCATATATTTT.

This chain connects TRBV5-1 to TRBJ1-2; D might be TRBD1 (5 bases). There are 13 residues in the CDR3. Trimming pared 4 bases from V and 6 bases from J, leaving 13 bases between. Germline CDR1 is SGHRS and CDR2 is YFSETQ. CDR3 in amino acids: CASSPRGVDGYTF. CDR3 DNA sequence: TGCGCCAGCAGCCCCCGGGGGGTAGATGGCTACACCTTC.

The rearrangement links TRBV11-2 to TRBJ2-1; 7 bases line up with TRBD2. CDR1 and CDR2 from the germline V gene are SGHAT and FQNNGV. The ends lost 5 bases at V and 0 bases at J; junction bases unmatched: 7. The CDR3 extends over 16 amino acids. The CDR3 region has the DNA TGTGCCAGCAGCCCTAGCGGAGCCCGCTCCTACAATGAGCAGTTCTTC. Amino acids: CASSPSGARSYNEQFF.

This rearrangement joins TRBV5-1 to TRBJ2-5, with 7 bases matching TRBD1. The germline V gene has CDR1 SGHRS and CDR2 YFSETQ. With V trimmed by 5 bases and J by 5 bases, 9 bases remained unmatched. This CDR3 spans 14 amino acids. The CDR3 sequence: CASRYGRGMETQYF. For the CDR3, the DNA is TGCGCCAGCAGGTATGGCAGGGGGATGGAGACCCAGTACTTC.

This clonotype was seen a few times. J is TRBJ2-5 and V is TRBV20-1; D gene ambiguous. CDR3 length: 12 amino acids. CDR1 DFQATT and CDR2 SNEGSKA come from the germline V gene (reference sequence). V dropped 6 bases and J dropped 5 bases, with 13 bases sitting between them. CDR3 in DNA: TGCAGTGCCCGAAGCCGCAGGGAGACCCAGTACTTC. This gives the protein CSARSRRETQYF.

The rearrangement uses TRBV11-2 and TRBJ2-3; D possibly corresponds to TRBD2 (6 bases). V was trimmed by 2 bases and J by 1 base, leaving 22 bases between them. This CDR3 has 19 amino acids. Germline CDR1 is SGHAT and CDR2 is FQNNGV. The CDR3 sequence is CASSLWIGLPEVGTDTQYF. In DNA, the CDR3 is TGTGCCAGCAGCTTATGGATCGGACTACCTGAGGTTGGCACAGATACGCAGTATTTT.

There are many counts of this clonotype. This chain links TRBV29-1 with TRBJ2-5; 15 positions agree with TRBD2. Germline V gene sequence: CDR1 SQVTM, CDR2 ANQGSEA. The CDR3 loop spans 16 amino acids. Trimming at V came to 3 bases and at J to 2 bases, leaving 4 bases not matched to a gene. CDR3 nucleotide sequence: TGCAGCGTTGAGAAGGGACTAGCGGGAGGACAAGAGACCCAGTACTTC. Translating gives CSVEKGLAGGQETQYF.

The chain combines TRBV7-9 with TRBJ1-1; D is unresolved. CDR3 size: 15 residues. Germline V gives CDR1 SEHNR, CDR2 FQNEAQ (reference sequence). V dropped 5 bases and J dropped 5 bases, with 18 bases sitting between them. This CDR3 reads CASSREGGTGTEAFF. CDR3 sequence (DNA): TGTGCCAGCAGCCGAGAGGGCGGAACGGGGACTGAAGCTTTCTTT. The full variable domain, completed using reference TRBV7-9 and TRBJ1-1, is DTGVSQNPRHKITKRGQNVTFRCDPISEHNRLYWYRQTLGQGPEFLTYFQNEAQLEKSRLLSDRFSAERPKGSFSTLEIQRTEQGDSAMYLCASSREGGTGTEAFFGQGTRLTVV.

This clonotype was recorded a few times. The rearrangement uses TRBV29-1 and TRBJ2-1, with D perhaps being TRBD1 or TRBD2 (7 bases each). Trimming took 5 bases from V and 9 from J, leaving 17 bases between them. Germline V gene sequence: CDR1 SQVTM, CDR2 ANQGSEA. This CDR3 has 13 residues. The CDR3 DNA follows: TGCAGCGTTCTGGGGGGGGACAGAGGTGAGCAGTTCTTC. The encoded protein is CSVLGGDRGEQFF.

This clonotype was detected a few times. V is TRBV12-3 or TRBV12-4 and J is TRBJ2-5; 9 bases are a match to TRBD2. The CDR3 consists of 14 residues. The V segment lost 2 bases and the J segment 7 bases; nucleotides outside the gene matches: 5. The chain's CDR3 is CASSLLAGTPTQYF. CDR3 coding DNA: TGTGCCAGCAGTTTACTAGCGGGGACCCCGACCCAGTACTTC.

About this clonotype: This sequence may be a read error, since a much larger clone differs from it by one base. CDR3 sequence: CSANGQAKNTEAFF. The CDR3 DNA is TGCAGTGCTAACGGACAGGCCAAGAACACTGAAGCTTTCTTT. V usage is TRBV20-1 and J usage is TRBJ1-1, with 7 bases matching TRBD1. Unmatched junction bases numbered 6, after V lost 4 bases and J lost 1 base. The CDR3 loop spans 14 amino acids. The germline CDR1 and CDR2 sequences are DFQATT and SNEGSKA (reference sequence).

The chain is built from TRBV9 and TRBJ2-2; D is perhaps TRBD1 (5 bases). In germline, CDR1 is SGDLS, CDR2 YYNGEE. This CDR3 has 17 amino acids. Trimming removed 3 bases at V and 6 bases at J, with 21 bases between. The CDR3 protein is CASSGSLGVDTSGELFF. CDR3 sequence (DNA): TGTGCCAGCAGCGGGAGCTTAGGGGTGGACACGTCCGGGGAGCTGTTTTTT.